Below are 19 T cell receptor beta chains sequenced from a single sample in a study of shared clonotypes between healthy human individuals. The method was immunoSEQ multiplex PCR; TCRdb's version includes in-frame clones alone and lacks a portion of them. The sample records 97,000 or so clones, roughly half being singletons. Sequenced input: PBMCs. The receptors were gathered from a woman in her forties in good health. Some clones in this sample may be carry-over from other donors' samples.

The chain recombines TRBV5-1 with TRBJ2-5, with TRBD1 identical over 8 bases. The end of the DNA fits TRBJ2-7 better, so the J call may be wrong. The germline V gene encodes CDR1 SGHRS and CDR2 YFSETQ. The CDR3 is 14 amino acids. The chain's CDR3 is CASSPGQGAYEQYF. The DNA for the CDR3 is TGCGCCAGCAGCCCCGGACAGGGAGCCTACGAGCAGTACTTC.

The chain employs TRBV6-5 and TRBJ2-7; no clear D. This CDR3 has 13 residues. Germline V gene sequence: CDR1 MNHEY, CDR2 SVGAGI. Trimming took 2 bases from V and 2 from J, leaving 7 bases between them. CDR3 sequence reads: CASSYRLTYEQYF. The CDR3 DNA reads as TGTGCCAGCAGTTACAGATTAACCTACGAGCAGTACTTC.

This clone was detected ten times or more. This could be a read error, since a much larger clone is one nucleotide away. Distinct nucleotide sequences in the sample also encode this CDR3. The rearrangement uses TRBV30 and TRBJ2-5; the D gene is possibly TRBD2 (5 bases). The CDR3 has 13 residues. The germline V and J ends were trimmed by 3 bases and 1 base, with 9 bases remaining between them. Germline V gene sequence: CDR1 GTSNPN, CDR2 SVGIG (reference sequence). CDR3: CAWSYSAQETQYF. The CDR3 DNA reads as TGTGCCTGGAGCTATAGCGCCCAAGAGACCCAGTACTTC.

This clone was counted many times. The chain joins TRBV5-6 to TRBJ1-2, with D tentatively TRBD1 (6 bases). Germline V gene lookup returns CDR1 SGHDT and CDR2 YYEEEE. The CDR3 runs 13 residues. The V end was cut by 3 bases, the J end by 2 bases, with 8 bases between. CDR3 loop: CASSYDRNYGYTF. The CDR3 DNA is TGTGCCAGCAGCTATGACAGGAACTATGGCTACACCTTC.

There are a few counts of this clone. This could be a read error, since a much larger clone is one nucleotide away. The chain couples TRBV7-9 to TRBJ2-2, with 12 positions matching TRBD2. CDR3 length: 15 residues. Per the germline V gene, CDR1 is SEHNR and CDR2 is FQNEAQ (reference sequence). For the CDR3, the DNA is TGTACCAGCATCCTAGCGGGAGGGCCGTCCGGGGAGCTGTTTTTT. It yields the protein CTSILAGGPSGELFF.

V gene TRBV29-1 combines with J gene TRBJ2-7, with D perhaps being TRBD1 or TRBD2 (5 bases each). Trimming removed 1 base at V and 0 bases at J, with 10 bases between. Germline lookup yields CDR1 SQVTM and CDR2 ANQGSEA. The CDR3 length is 14 residues. The CDR3 protein is CSVEGSGSSYEQYF. CDR3 coding DNA: TGCAGCGTTGAAGGCTCAGGGAGCTCCTACGAGCAGTACTTC.

The chain links TRBV4-1 to TRBJ1-5; D not resolved. The V end lost 0 bases, the J end lost 3 bases, and 18 bases lay between the germline ends. Germline loops: CDR1 MGHRA, CDR2 YSYEKL. CDR3 length equals 18 residues. In DNA form, the CDR3 reads TGCGCCAGCAGCCAAGATTTAAGGGCAGATCTCCCCAATCAGCCCCAGCATTTT. It specifies CASSQDLRADLPNQPQHF.

With respect to this clone: A read error is the likely source, as a far larger clone sits one nucleotide away. The same CDR3 can be traced to other DNA sequences in this sample. This chain uses TRBV28 with TRBJ1-4, with D possibly being TRBD1 (5 bases). This CDR3 spans 13 amino acids. Germline CDR1 MDHEN, CDR2 SYDVKM. Here the CDR3 reads CASSSPDRKKLFF. CDR3 DNA sequence: TGTGCCAGCAGTTCACCTGACAGAAAAAAGCTGTTTTTT. The variable domain in full, completed from reference TRBV28 and TRBJ1-4, reads DVKVTQSSRYLVKRTGEKVFLECVQDMDHENMFWYRQDPGLGLRLIYFSYDVKMKEKGDIPEGYSVSREKKERFSLILESASTNQTSMYLCASSSPDRKKLFFGSGTQLSVL.

This clone has at least ten counts. This CDR3 is CASSAYRAVYSGNTIYF. DNA for the CDR3: TGTGCCAGCAGTGCGTACAGGGCAGTTTATTCCGGAAACACCATATATTTT. The chain couples TRBV6-1 to TRBJ1-3; D possibly corresponds to TRBD1 (6 bases). The length of the CDR3 is 17 residues. Trimming left V 4 bases short and J 4 bases short, with 20 bases between. Germline loops: CDR1 MNHNS, CDR2 SASEGT.

This chain connects TRBV20-1 to TRBJ1-1, with D perhaps TRBD1 (5 bases). The V gene lost 5 bases and the J gene lost 6 bases, with 10 bases spanning the gap. Germline V gene data show CDR1 as DFQATT and CDR2 as SNEGSKA (reference sequence). The CDR3 length is 11 residues. The chain's CDR3 is CSAVPGPEAFF. The CDR3 DNA reads TGCAGTGCTGTACCGGGGCCTGAAGCTTTCTTT.

V and J are TRBV20-1 and TRBJ2-5, with 7 bases matching TRBD2. V was clipped by 6 bases and J by 5 bases; unmatched bases: 0. CDR3 size: 10 residues. CDR1 DFQATT and CDR2 SNEGSKA come from the germline V gene (reference sequence). In DNA, the CDR3 is TGCAGTGCCGGGAGGGAGACCCAGTACTTC. Its protein is CSAGRETQYF.

CDR3 region: CASSLGGQGPYEQYF. In DNA form, the CDR3 reads TGTGCCAGCAGCTTAGGGGGACAGGGGCCCTACGAGCAGTACTTC. The chain links TRBV7-6 to TRBJ2-7; 10 bases are a match to TRBD1. V gave up 1 base and J gave up 2 bases; unmatched junction bases: 2. CDR1 is SGHVS, CDR2 FNYEAQ, per germline. CDR3 size: 15 residues.

This clone was observed a handful of times. The J gene is TRBJ1-4, the V gene TRBV29-1; possibly TRBD1 for D (5 bases). The V and J ends lost 7 bases and 8 bases respectively, with 17 bases between them. There are 13 residues in the CDR3. The germline V gene encodes CDR1 SQVTM and CDR2 ANQGSEA. CDR3 sequence reads: CSASLGLGEKLFF. The DNA for the CDR3 is TGCAGCGCCTCCCTGGGGCTCGGGGAAAAACTGTTTTTT.

This clone was seen ten or more times. The gene calls are TRBV5-1 and TRBJ1-1; D is perhaps TRBD1 (5 bases). The germline V and J ends were trimmed by 2 bases and 1 base, with 9 bases remaining between them. Germline lookup yields CDR1 SGHRS and CDR2 YFSETQ. The CDR3 covers 14 residues. The CDR3 coding sequence is TGCGCCAGCAGCTTCGAGGGGACGAACACTGAAGCTTTCTTT. This translates into CASSFEGTNTEAFF.

This CDR3 is CASSLIRSNQPQHF. The CDR3 DNA sequence: TGTGCCAGCAGTTTAATTCGCAGCAATCAGCCCCAGCATTTT. The genes are TRBV27 and TRBJ1-5; D gene ambiguous. This CDR3 has 14 residues. With 2 bases removed from V and 1 base from J, the gap between germline ends came to 6 bases. Germline V gene lookup returns CDR1 MNHEY and CDR2 SMNVEV (reference sequence).

The rearrangement uses TRBV7-6 and TRBJ2-7, with D maybe TRBD2 (5 bases). The ends were cut back, 4 bases at V and 5 bases at J, with 21 bases in the middle. Germline V gene data show CDR1 as SGHVS and CDR2 as FNYEAQ. The CDR3 extends over 16 amino acids. CDR3 protein: CASSSTPSLAADEQYF. The CDR3 DNA is TGTGCCAGCAGCTCCACCCCCTCGTTGGCAGCGGACGAGCAGTACTTC.

As regards this clone: This may stem from a read error, because a much larger clone lies one nucleotide away. This same CDR3 is encoded by further DNA sequences in the sample. This chain joins TRBV21-1 and TRBJ2-4; TRBD2, the D gene given by the table, was not confirmed from the DNA. TRBV21-1 is labeled a pseudogene. The CDR3 sequence is 15 residues long. CDR3 bases: TGTGCCAGCAGCAAAGAGGAGGGGCTTGAGCACATTCAGTACTTC. Translated, it gives CASSKEEGLEHIQYF.

The V and J genes are TRBV30 and TRBJ1-1; tentative D call: TRBD1 (5 bases). The CDR3 spans 14 residues. Germline-derived CDR1 and CDR2 are GTSNPN and SVGIG (reference sequence). The V gene lost 0 bases and the J gene lost 5 bases, with 13 bases spanning the gap. The CDR3 spells CAWSVGGEGTEAFF. The DNA for the CDR3 is TGTGCCTGGAGTGTAGGCGGGGAGGGGACTGAAGCTTTCTTT.

This clone has only one observation. V and J are TRBV7-8 and TRBJ2-7; TRBD2 matches 9 bases. Trimming cost V 0 bases and J 2 bases; bases outside gene matches: 5. The germline gives CDR1 SGHVS, CDR2 FQNEAQ. This CDR3 comprises 16 residues. CDR3 DNA sequence: TGTGCCAGCAGCTTAGCTGGAGCGGGAGGCCCCTACGAGCAGTACTTC. This codes for CASSLAGAGGPYEQYF.